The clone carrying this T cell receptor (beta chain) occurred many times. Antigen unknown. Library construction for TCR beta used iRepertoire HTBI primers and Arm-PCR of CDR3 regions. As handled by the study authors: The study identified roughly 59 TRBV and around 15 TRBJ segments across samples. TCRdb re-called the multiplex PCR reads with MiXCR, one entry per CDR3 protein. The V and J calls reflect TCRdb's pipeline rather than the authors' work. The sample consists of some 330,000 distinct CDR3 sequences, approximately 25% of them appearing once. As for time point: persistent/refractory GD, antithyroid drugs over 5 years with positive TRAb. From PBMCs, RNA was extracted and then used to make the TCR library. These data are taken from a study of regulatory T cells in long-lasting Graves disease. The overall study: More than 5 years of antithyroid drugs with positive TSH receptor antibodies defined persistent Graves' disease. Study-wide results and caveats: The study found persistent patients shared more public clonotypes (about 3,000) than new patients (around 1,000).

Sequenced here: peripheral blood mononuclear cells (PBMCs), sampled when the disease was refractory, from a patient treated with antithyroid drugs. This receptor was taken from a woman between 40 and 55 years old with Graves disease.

The CDR3 nucleotides read TGTGCCAGCAGCTTCGCGGGGGATCAGCCCCAGCATTTT. It is translated as CASSFAGDQPQHF. V is TRBV27 and J is TRBJ1-5; possibly TRBD1 for D (5 bases). Germline V gene data show CDR1 as MNHEY and CDR2 as SMNVEV (reference sequence). The CDR3 loop spans 13 amino acids. Trimming took off 6 bases at V and 5 bases at J, with 11 bases between the two ends.